Given below is one TCR beta chain in context. Its antigen is still unknown. Germline V CDR1 and CDR2: SGHRS, YFSETQ. This CDR3 spans 14 amino acids. The germline V and J ends were trimmed by 6 bases and 6 bases, with 17 bases remaining between them. The table came from immunoSEQ multiplex PCR; TCRdb's copy has only in-frame clones and leaves some out. The data show some 120,000 clones, about 90% seen once. This entry comes from a study of T cell responses to AZD1222 COVID-19 vaccine. General study results and limits: The CD4 TCRs associated with vaccination extended across spike and predominated at 160-218 and 743-854.

Sequences were derived from peripheral blood, sampled 28 days after the second AZD1222 dose. The TCR was taken from an adult who received the AZD1222 COVID-19 vaccine. The chain joins TRBV5-1 to TRBJ2-3; D is ambiguous. CDR3 region: CASNPEQGFDTQYF. The CDR3 nucleotides read TGCGCCAGCAACCCCGAGCAAGGCTTCGATACGCAGTATTTT.